The text below deals with one T cell receptor (beta chain). As yet, its antigen is unknown. The data were produced by immunoSEQ multiplex PCR, yet TCRdb's version contains in-frame clones alone and is incomplete. The sample lists 55,000 to 65,000 clones, 70% to 80% occurring once. This sample is drawn from a study of pediatric ulcerative colitis. Across the whole study: Ulcerative colitis patients had pancolitis or left-sided colitis, with confirming histology.

General study findings and limits: This repertoire reflects total lymphocytes rather than subpopulations like regulatory T cells.

The CDR3 is 13 amino acids. Germline lookup yields CDR1 SGHTA and CDR2 FQGNSA. The V end was cut by 6 bases, the J end by 0 bases, with 8 bases between. No immunosuppressive drugs were given to ulcerative colitis patients before diagnostic colonoscopy. The blood sample was taken during the colonoscopy visit. What was sequenced was blood. The rearrangement uses TRBV7-2 and TRBJ1-1; D possibly corresponds to TRBD1 (5 bases). This sequence was found in a boy aged 10-17 years with moderate ulcerative colitis. The CDR3 nucleotides read TGTGCCAGCAGAGAGGGACTGAACACTGAAGCTTTCTTT. It encodes CASREGLNTEAFF.